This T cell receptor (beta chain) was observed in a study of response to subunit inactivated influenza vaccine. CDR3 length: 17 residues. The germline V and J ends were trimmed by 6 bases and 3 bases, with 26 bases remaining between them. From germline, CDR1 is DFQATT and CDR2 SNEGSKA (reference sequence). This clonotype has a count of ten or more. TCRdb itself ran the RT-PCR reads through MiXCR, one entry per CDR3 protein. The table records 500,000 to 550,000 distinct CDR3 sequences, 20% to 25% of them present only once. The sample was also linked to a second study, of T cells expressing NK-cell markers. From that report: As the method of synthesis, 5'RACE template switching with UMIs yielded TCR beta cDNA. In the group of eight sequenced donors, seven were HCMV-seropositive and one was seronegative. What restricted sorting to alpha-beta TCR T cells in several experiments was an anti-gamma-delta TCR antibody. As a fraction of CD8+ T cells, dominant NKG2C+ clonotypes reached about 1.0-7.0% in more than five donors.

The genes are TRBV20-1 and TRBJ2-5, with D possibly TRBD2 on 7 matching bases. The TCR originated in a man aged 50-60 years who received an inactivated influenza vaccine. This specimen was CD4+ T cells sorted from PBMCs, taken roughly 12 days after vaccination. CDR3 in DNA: TGCAGTGCCTTGTTTCGGGGGGCGCGCAAAAGTAAAGAGACCCAGTACTTC. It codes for CSALFRGARKSKETQYF.